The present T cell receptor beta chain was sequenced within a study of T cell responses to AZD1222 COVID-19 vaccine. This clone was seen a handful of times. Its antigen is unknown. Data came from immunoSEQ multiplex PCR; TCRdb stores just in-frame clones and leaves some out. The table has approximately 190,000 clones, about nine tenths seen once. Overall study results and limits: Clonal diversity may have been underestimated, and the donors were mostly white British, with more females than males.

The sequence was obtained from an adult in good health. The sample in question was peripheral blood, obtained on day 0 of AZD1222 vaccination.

As DNA, the CDR3 is TGTGCCAGCAGCTGGGAGCGGGTAAACGGCTACACCTTC. The encoded protein is CASSWERVNGYTF. The V and J genes are TRBV5-6 and TRBJ1-2; D is unclear. Germline V gives CDR1 SGHDT, CDR2 YYEEEE. This CDR3 region has 13 residues. The V end was cut by 3 bases, the J end by 8 bases, with 14 bases between.